This TCR beta chain was profiled in a study of T cells after yellow fever vaccination. Study as a whole: Low-cell-number fractions were prepared with SMART-Seq v4 Ultra Low Input.

About this clonotype itself: Given a much more abundant clone one base away, this may be a read error.

TCRdb recomputed calls from the 5' RACE reads with MiXCR, one row per CDR3 protein. The sample shows some 350,000 distinct CDR3 sequences, under 5% of them seen only once. This TCR came from a man between 18 and 29 years old who received the YFV17D yellow fever vaccine. Source: PBMCs, taken 5 days after the yellow fever booster vaccination.

In DNA, the CDR3 is TGTGTCGGCATGACGGGCGGGAACATTCAGTACTTC. This translates into CVGMTGGNIQYF. The chain joins TRBV19 to TRBJ2-4; D might be TRBD2 (5 bases). CDR3 length equals 12 residues. Germline CDR1 reads LNHDA; CDR2 reads SQIVND (reference sequence). Full variable domain (remainder filled in from reference TRBV19 and TRBJ2-4): DGGITQSPKYLFRKEGQNVTLSCEQNLNHDAMYWYRQDPGQGLRLIYYSQIVNDFQKGDIAEGYSVSREKKESFPLTVTSAQKNPTAFYLCVGMTGGNIQYFGAGTRLSVL.